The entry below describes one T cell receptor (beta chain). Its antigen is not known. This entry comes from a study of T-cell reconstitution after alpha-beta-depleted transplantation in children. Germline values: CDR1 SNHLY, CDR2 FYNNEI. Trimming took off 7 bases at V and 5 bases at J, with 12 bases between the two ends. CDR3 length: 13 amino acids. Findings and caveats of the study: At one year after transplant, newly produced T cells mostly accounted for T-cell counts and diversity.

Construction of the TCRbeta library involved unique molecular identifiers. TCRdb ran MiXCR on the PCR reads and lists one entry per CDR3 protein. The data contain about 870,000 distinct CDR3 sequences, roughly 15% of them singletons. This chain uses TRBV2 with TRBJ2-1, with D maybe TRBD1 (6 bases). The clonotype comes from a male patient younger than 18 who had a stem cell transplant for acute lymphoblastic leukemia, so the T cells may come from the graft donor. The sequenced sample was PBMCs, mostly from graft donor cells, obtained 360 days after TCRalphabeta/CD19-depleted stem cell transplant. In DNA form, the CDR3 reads TGTGCCAGCAAGGACAGAGAAAACAATGAGCAGTTCTTC. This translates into CASKDRENNEQFF.